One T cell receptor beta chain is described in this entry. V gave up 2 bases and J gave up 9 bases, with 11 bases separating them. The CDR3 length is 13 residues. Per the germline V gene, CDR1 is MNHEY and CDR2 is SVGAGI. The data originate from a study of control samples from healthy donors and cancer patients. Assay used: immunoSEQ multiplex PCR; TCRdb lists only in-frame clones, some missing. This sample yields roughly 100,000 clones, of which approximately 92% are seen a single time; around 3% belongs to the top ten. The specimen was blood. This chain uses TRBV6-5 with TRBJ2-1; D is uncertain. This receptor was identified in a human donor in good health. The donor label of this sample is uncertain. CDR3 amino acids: CASSYRGTGEQFF. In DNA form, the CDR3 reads TGTGCCAGCAGTTACCGCGGTACTGGTGAGCAGTTCTTC.